This TCR beta chain was sequenced during a study of cytomegalovirus exposure and HLA in healthy donors. Study results and caveats: In most subjects, TCR beta sequences reportedly gave accurate predictions of HLA-A and HLA-B alleles.

Donors in the study were healthy people who gave bone marrow. Despite likely unrecorded immune exposures, the donors were nominally healthy at the time of sampling. In regard to this clone: What it recognizes is unknown.

This CDR3 region has 15 residues. Germline CDR1 and CDR2: SNHLY and FYNNEI. V trimming: 7 bases; J trimming: 4 bases; junction bases outside the gene matches: 4. PCR employed 60 Vbeta and 13 Jbeta primers. Here immunoSEQ multiplex PCR was the method, and the copy in TCRdb shows in-frame clones only, minus some. The table includes 100,000 to 150,000 clones, more than 75% detected once. Sample: PBMCs. This sequence joins TRBV2 and TRBJ2-1; TRBD2 agrees at 13 bases. The TCR sequence derives from a female donor in good health and CMV-seronegative. DNA of the CDR3: TGTGCCAGCACTTCACTAGCGGGAGGGTACAATGAGCAGTTCTTC. Its translation: CASTSLAGGYNEQFF. Full variable domain (missing parts from reference TRBV2 and TRBJ2-1): EPEVTQTPSHQVTQMGQEVILRCVPISNHLYFYWYRQILGQKVEFLVSFYNNEISEKSEIFDDQFSVERPDGSNFTLKIRSTKLEDSAMYFCASTSLAGGYNEQFFGPGTRLTVL.